This TCR beta chain was documented in a study of blood T cells in healthy people across ages. Germline lookup yields CDR1 MDHEN and CDR2 SYDVKM. The CDR3 has 14 residues. Primed by a sample-barcoded 5' primer and a J-beta primer mix, a second PCR proceeded for 7 to 11 cycles. TCRdb re-called the 5' RACE reads through MiXCR, storing one row per CDR3 protein. Altogether approximately 800,000 distinct CDR3 sequences are present, around a quarter being singletons, with the ten largest covering approximately 2.9%. The same sample was also studied in work on T cells of mothers and their children.

Sequencing was done on a sample of blood. The chain couples TRBV28 to TRBJ2-1; possibly TRBD1 or TRBD2 for D (6 bases each). The DNA end is more similar to TRBJ2-5, so the J call may be wrong. This clonotype originated in a boy younger than 18 in good health. The CDR3 coding sequence is TGTGCCAGCATCCGAGGGGGGAGCGGAGAGACCCAGTACTTC. This gives the protein CASIRGGSGETQYF.